What follows are 15 T cell receptor beta chains derived from one specimen sequenced in a study of early T cells in non-severe SARS-CoV-2 infection. TCRdb fed the 5' RACE reads into MiXCR, producing one record per CDR3 protein. The profile shows about 77,000 distinct CDR3 sequences, roughly 16% of them singletons. The sequenced sample consisted of whole blood. The source of these receptors is an adult who was a healthcare worker with PCR-confirmed SARS-CoV-2 infection or an uninfected control (not recorded which).

The genes are TRBV29-1 and TRBJ2-2; 10 bases are a match to TRBD2. Germline CDR1 reads SQVTM; CDR2 reads ANQGSEA. This CDR3 is built from 17 residues. The trim removed 3 bases at V and 3 bases at J, leaving 10 bases unmatched. CDR3 sequence (DNA): TGCAGCGTTGAGTGCCCAGCGGGAGGGAGATACACCGGGGAGCTGTTTTTT. Protein product: CSVECPAGGRYTGELFF.

This clonotype showed up just a few times. The CDR3 coding sequence is TGTGCCAGCAGTTACGGACTATTAAGCTCCTACGAGCAGTACTTC. This sequence encodes CASSYGLLSSYEQYF. The J gene is TRBJ2-7, the V gene TRBV6-6; possibly TRBD2 for D (6 bases). Trimming stripped 2 bases from V and 0 bases from J, with 11 bases between. CDR3 length: 15 residues. Germline V gene data show CDR1 as MNHNY and CDR2 as SVGAGI (reference sequence).

At least ten counts were recorded for this clonotype. This sequence joins TRBV19 and TRBJ2-7; TRBD1 matches 9 bases. In germline, CDR1 is LNHDA, CDR2 SQIVND (reference sequence). J was trimmed by 0 bases and V by 7 bases; bases with no gene match: 4. The CDR3 loop spans 14 amino acids. CDR3: CASTGTGSSYEQYF. The CDR3 DNA follows: TGTGCCAGTACCGGGACAGGGAGCTCCTACGAGCAGTACTTC.

CDR3 sequence: CASSETDSNQPQHF. The DNA for the CDR3 is TGTGCCAGCAGCGAGACAGATAGCAATCAGCCCCAGCATTTT. The chain combines TRBV12-3 or TRBV12-4 with TRBJ1-5; tentative D call: TRBD1 (5 bases). V lost 6 bases and J lost 0, with 9 bases in between. The CDR3 consists of 14 residues.

The J gene is TRBJ2-1, the V gene TRBV7-8; the match to TRBD2 covers 8 bases. V was pared by 5 bases and J by 0 bases, with 15 bases of the junction left unmatched. Germline-derived CDR1 and CDR2 are SGHVS and FQNEAQ. The CDR3 is 19 residues long. CDR3: CASSPTWTSLPSSYNEQFF. The CDR3 bases are TGTGCCAGCAGCCCCACGTGGACTAGCCTCCCGAGCTCCTACAATGAGCAGTTCTTC.

The chain joins TRBV6-1 to TRBJ1-5; TRBD1 aligns across 7 bases. V shed 2 bases and J 0 bases; nucleotides not matched to a gene: 7. The CDR3 length is 17 residues. Germline loops: CDR1 MNHNS, CDR2 SASEGT. CDR3 in DNA: TGTGCCAGCAGTGAATCTCTGACAGGGTTTAGCAATCAGCCCCAGCATTTT. Translated: CASSESLTGFSNQPQHF.

This rearrangement joins TRBV20-1 to TRBJ2-4, with TRBD2 matching 11 bases. The trim removed 6 bases at V and 0 bases at J, leaving 13 bases unmatched. The CDR3 extends over 18 amino acids. Germline V lookup: CDR1 DFQATT, CDR2 SNEGSKA (reference sequence). CDR3 nucleotides: TGCAGTGCAGCGAGAAGGGCTAGCGGGAGGCTAGCCAAAAACATTCAGTACTTC. This gives the protein CSAARRASGRLAKNIQYF.

This clonotype was detected a few times. This chain uses TRBV6-1 with TRBJ2-7; 9 bases match TRBD2. Germline V CDR1 and CDR2: MNHNS, SASEGT. Trimming removed 5 bases from V and 3 bases from J; junction bases left unmatched: 14. The CDR3 extends over 17 amino acids. The CDR3 protein is CASSLGLAGPGGYEQYF. The CDR3 DNA reads as TGTGCCAGCAGTCTTGGTCTAGCGGGACCGGGCGGCTACGAGCAGTACTTC.

The genes are TRBV18 and TRBJ2-7, with TRBD1 as a possible D gene (6 bases). Germline CDR1 KGHSH, CDR2 LQKENI. This CDR3 comprises 15 residues. Trimming took off 2 bases at V and 3 bases at J, with 14 bases between the two ends. The CDR3 coding sequence is TGTGCCAGCTCACCAATGATGGACAGCTTCTACGAGCAGTACTTC. Its translation: CASSPMMDSFYEQYF. The full variable domain, its missing parts supplied by reference TRBV18 and TRBJ2-7, is NAGVMQNPRHLVRRRGQEARLRCSPMKGHSHVYWYRQLPEEGLKFMVYLQKENIIDESGMPKERFSAEFPKEGPSILRIQQVVRGDSAAYFCASSPMMDSFYEQYFGPGTRLTVT.

V is TRBV29-1 and J is TRBJ2-7; perhaps TRBD2 as D (5 bases). The CDR3 is 13 residues long. V was trimmed by 1 base and J by 4 bases, leaving 11 bases between them. Germline V gene lookup returns CDR1 SQVTM and CDR2 ANQGSEA. CDR3 sequence: CSVEVRTGYEQYF. The CDR3 DNA follows: TGCAGCGTTGAAGTTAGGACGGGGTACGAGCAGTACTTC.

The V and J genes are TRBV24-1 and TRBJ2-2; 9 bases agree with TRBD1. Germline trimming cut 7 bases from V and 2 bases from J; bases unmatched to any gene: 4. The CDR3 length is 15 residues. CDR1 KGHDR and CDR2 SFDVKD come from the germline V gene. CDR3 region: CATRGTGRNTGELFF. The CDR3 DNA follows: TGTGCCACCAGAGGGACAGGGCGAAACACCGGGGAGCTGTTTTTT.

This clonotype was found a few times. The chain joins TRBV12-3 or TRBV12-4 to TRBJ1-5; a weak D match, TRBD1 (6 bases). V was pared by 3 bases and J by 4 bases, with 13 bases between. The CDR3 loop spans 15 amino acids. The CDR3, as DNA: TGTGCCAGCAGTTTGAACAGGGCAGGAAATCAGCCCCAGCATTTT. Translated: CASSLNRAGNQPQHF.

This clonotype was seen more than once but under ten times. This chain connects TRBV7-9 to TRBJ2-3, with D maybe TRBD2 (6 bases). The V gene's germline CDR1 is SEHNR and CDR2 FQNEAQ (reference sequence). The CDR3 is made up of 17 amino acids. The ends were cut back, 5 bases at V and 0 bases at J, with 18 bases in the middle. The CDR3 is CASSAKLRGLSTDTQYF. The DNA of the CDR3 is TGTGCCAGCAGCGCTAAGCTTAGGGGACTTAGCACAGATACGCAGTATTTT.

The J gene is TRBJ2-3, the V gene TRBV11-2; D may be TRBD1 (6 bases). The ends were cut back, 5 bases at V and 6 bases at J, with 12 bases in the middle. The CDR3 is made up of 13 amino acids. Germline loops: CDR1 SGHAT, CDR2 FQNNGV. The CDR3, as DNA: TGTGCCAGCAGCCTTCGGCAGGGGGATACGCAGTATTTT. This codes for CASSLRQGDTQYF. Full variable domain (missing parts from reference TRBV11-2 and TRBJ2-3): EAGVAQSPRYKIIEKRQSVAFWCNPISGHATLYWYQQILGQGPKLLIQFQNNGVVDDSQLPKDRFSAERLKGVDSTLKIQPAKLEDSAVYLCASSLRQGDTQYFGPGTRLTVL.

The chain has TRBV18 and TRBJ2-7, with 7 bases lining up with TRBD2. The V segment lost 3 bases and the J segment 0 bases; nucleotides outside the gene matches: 17. The CDR3 length is 19 residues. Germline V gene lookup returns CDR1 KGHSH and CDR2 LQKENI. CDR3 nucleotide sequence: TGTGCCAGCTCACCGCGGCGGGGCGTTGGTCGGGAGGCCTCCTACGAGCAGTACTTC. Amino acids: CASSPRRGVGREASYEQYF.